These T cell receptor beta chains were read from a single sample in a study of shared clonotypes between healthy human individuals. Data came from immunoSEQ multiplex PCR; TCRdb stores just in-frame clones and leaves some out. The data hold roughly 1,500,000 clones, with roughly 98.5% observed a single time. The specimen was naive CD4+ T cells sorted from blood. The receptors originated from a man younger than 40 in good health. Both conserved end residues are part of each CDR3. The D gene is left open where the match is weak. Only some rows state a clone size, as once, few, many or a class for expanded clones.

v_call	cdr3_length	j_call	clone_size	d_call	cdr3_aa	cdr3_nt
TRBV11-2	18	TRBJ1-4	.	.	CASSFHPLRPQINEKLFF	TGTGCCAGCAGCTTTCACCCCCTTCGACCCCAGATTAATGAAAAACTGTTTTTT
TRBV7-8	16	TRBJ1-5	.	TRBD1	CASSLTSDRVNQPQHF	TGTGCCAGCAGCTTAACGTCCGACAGGGTAAATCAGCCCCAGCATTTT
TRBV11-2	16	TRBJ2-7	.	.	CASSLERFGNSYEQYF	TGTGCCAGCAGCTTAGAGAGATTCGGGAACTCCTACGAGCAGTACTTC
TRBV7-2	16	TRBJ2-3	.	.	CASSRSVSSSTDTQYF	TGTGCCAGCAGCCGATCAGTTTCTTCTAGCACAGATACGCAGTATTTT
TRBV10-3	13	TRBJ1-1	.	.	CAIRKDWNTEAFF	TGTGCCATCAGAAAAGACTGGAACACTGAAGCTTTCTTT
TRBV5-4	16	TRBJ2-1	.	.	CAVGPLGGATYNEQFF	TGTGCCGTCGGCCCCCTCGGGGGAGCCACCTACAATGAGCAGTTCTTC
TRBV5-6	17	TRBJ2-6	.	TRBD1	CASSPDRVGSGANVLTF	TGTGCCAGCAGCCCTGACAGGGTTGGATCCGGGGCCAACGTCCTGACTTTC
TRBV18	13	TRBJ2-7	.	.	CASSPPGFDEQYF	TGTGCCAGCTCACCACCAGGGTTCGACGAGCAGTACTTC
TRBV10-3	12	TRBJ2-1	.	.	CAISEASYEQFF	TGTGCCATCAGTGAGGCGTCCTATGAGCAGTTCTTC
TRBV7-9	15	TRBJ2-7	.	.	CASSLRSPPPYEQYF	TGTGCCAGCAGCCTACGATCCCCGCCCCCCTACGAGCAGTACTTC
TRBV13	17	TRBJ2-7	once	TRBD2	CASSGGLAGGPPYEQYF	TGTGCCAGCAGCGGGGGACTAGCGGGAGGGCCCCCCTACGAGCAGTACTTC
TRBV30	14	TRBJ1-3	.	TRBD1	CAWTTGGNGNTIYF	TGTGCCTGGACCACAGGGGGCAACGGAAACACCATATATTTT
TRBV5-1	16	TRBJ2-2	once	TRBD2	CASSLLAESNTGELFF	TGCGCCAGCAGCTTACTAGCGGAGTCGAACACCGGGGAGCTGTTTTTT
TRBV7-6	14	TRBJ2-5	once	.	CASSPDRLVETQYF	TGTGCCAGCAGCCCCGACAGACTCGTGGAGACCCAGTACTTC
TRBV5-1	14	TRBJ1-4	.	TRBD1	CASRTTRTGEKLFF	TGCGCCAGCCGTACCACCCGGACAGGGGAAAAACTGTTTTTT
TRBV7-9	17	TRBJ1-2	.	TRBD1	CASSLAPTTGANYGYTF	TGTGCCAGCAGCTTAGCTCCGACGACAGGGGCTAACTATGGCTACACCTTC
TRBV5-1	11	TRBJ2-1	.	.	CASSIDNEQFF	TGCGCCAGCAGCATCGACAATGAGCAGTTCTTC
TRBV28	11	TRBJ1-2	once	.	CASSFNGLQTF	TGTGCCAGCAGTTTTAACGGATTACAGACCTTC
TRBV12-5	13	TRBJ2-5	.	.	CASGLGREETQYF	TGTGCTAGTGGTTTGGGGAGGGAAGAGACCCAGTACTTC
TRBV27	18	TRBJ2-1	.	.	CASSLGTGLAGAYNEQFF	TGTGCCAGCAGTTTAGGGACAGGGCTAGCGGGGGCCTACAATGAGCAGTTCTTC
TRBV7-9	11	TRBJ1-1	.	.	CASSPQTEAFF	TGTGCCAGCAGCCCCCAGACTGAAGCTTTCTTT
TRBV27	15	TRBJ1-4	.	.	CASSLLSGIGEKLFF	TGTGCCAGCAGTTTACTGTCAGGGATCGGCGAAAAACTGTTTTTT
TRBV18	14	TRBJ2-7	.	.	CASSPPGLVYEQYF	TGTGCCAGCTCACCACCGGGCCTAGTCTACGAGCAGTACTTC
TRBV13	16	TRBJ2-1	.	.	CASSLSDSPGWNEQFF	TGTGCCAGCAGCTTAAGCGACAGCCCGGGGTGGAATGAGCAGTTCTTC
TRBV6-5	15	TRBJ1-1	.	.	CASSYSPGWVSEAFF	TGTGCCAGCAGTTACTCACCAGGGTGGGTGAGTGAAGCTTTCTTT
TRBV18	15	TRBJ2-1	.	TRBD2	CASSTLAGLYNEQFF	TGTGCCAGCTCAACCCTAGCGGGCCTATACAATGAGCAGTTCTTC
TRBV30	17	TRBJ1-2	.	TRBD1	CAWGLDRTGRPLYGYTF	TGTGCCTGGGGCCTTGACCGGACAGGTCGACCTCTTTATGGCTACACCTTC
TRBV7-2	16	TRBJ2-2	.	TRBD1	CASSLAGTGHTGELFF	TGTGCCAGCAGCTTAGCCGGGACAGGGCACACCGGGGAGCTGTTTTTT
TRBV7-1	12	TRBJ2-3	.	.	CASSYYTDTQYF	TGTGCCAGCAGCTACTACACAGATACGCAGTATTTT
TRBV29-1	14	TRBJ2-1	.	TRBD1	CSVGRDRRTNEQFF	TGCAGCGTGGGCCGGGACAGAAGAACGAATGAGCAGTTCTTC
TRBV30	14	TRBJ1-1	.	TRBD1	CAWSPWTGGTEAFF	TGTGCCTGGAGTCCTTGGACAGGGGGTACTGAAGCTTTCTTT
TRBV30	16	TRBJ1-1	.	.	CAWIGPQLLMNTEAFF	TGTGCCTGGATCGGCCCACAACTCCTCATGAACACTGAAGCTTTCTTT
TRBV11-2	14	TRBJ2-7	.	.	CASSSNRASYEQYF	TGTGCCAGCAGCTCGAACAGGGCTTCCTACGAGCAGTACTTC
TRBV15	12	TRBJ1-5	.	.	CATSPPNQPQHF	TGTGCCACCAGTCCTCCTAATCAGCCCCAGCATTTT
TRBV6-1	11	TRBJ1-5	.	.	CASSPNQPQHF	TGTGCCAGCAGTCCCAATCAGCCCCAGCATTTT
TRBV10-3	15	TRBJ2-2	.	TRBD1	CAISGTQGPTGELFF	TGTGCCATCAGTGGTACACAGGGGCCCACCGGGGAGCTGTTTTTT
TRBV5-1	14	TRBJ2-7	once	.	CASSLALTDYEQYF	TGCGCCAGCAGCTTGGCCCTGACTGACTACGAGCAGTACTTC
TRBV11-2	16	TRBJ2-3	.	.	CASSSRTFSSTDTQYF	TGTGCCAGCAGCTCACGGACATTCAGCTCTACAGATACGCAGTATTTT
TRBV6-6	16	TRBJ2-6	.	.	CASSSPRVSGANVLTF	TGTGCCAGCAGTTCTCCCAGGGTCTCTGGGGCCAACGTCCTGACTTTC
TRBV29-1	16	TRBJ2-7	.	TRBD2	CSATGTSGRGAYEQYF	TGCAGCGCTACCGGGACTAGCGGGAGGGGAGCCTACGAGCAGTACTTC
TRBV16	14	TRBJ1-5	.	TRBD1	CASSQGQWYQPQHF	TGTGCCAGCAGCCAGGGACAGTGGTATCAGCCCCAGCATTTT
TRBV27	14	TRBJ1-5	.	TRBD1	CASSLTGGHQPQHF	TGTGCCAGCAGTTTAACAGGGGGACATCAGCCCCAGCATTTT
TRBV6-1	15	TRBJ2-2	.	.	CASSEVRVNTGELFF	TGTGCCAGCAGTGAAGTCAGGGTGAACACCGGGGAGCTGTTTTTT
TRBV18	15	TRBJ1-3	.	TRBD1	CASSPGTGGRGTIYF	TGTGCCAGCTCACCTGGGACAGGGGGAAGAGGCACCATATATTTT
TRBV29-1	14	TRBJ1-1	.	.	CSVVSRVLNTEAFF	TGCAGCGTTGTTTCCAGAGTTCTGAACACTGAAGCTTTCTTT
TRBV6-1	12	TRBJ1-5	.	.	CASSLGGQPQHF	TGTGCCAGCAGTCTTGGCGGTCAGCCCCAGCATTTT
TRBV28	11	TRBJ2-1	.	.	CASRTYNEQFF	TGTGCCAGCCGCACCTACAATGAGCAGTTCTTC
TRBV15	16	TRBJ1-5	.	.	CATSRTTGHWGQPQHF	TGTGCCACCAGCAGAACTACAGGCCACTGGGGTCAGCCCCAGCATTTT
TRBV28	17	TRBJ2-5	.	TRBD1	CASSKLSFGDSQETQYF	TGTGCCAGCAGTAAACTTTCCTTCGGGGACAGCCAAGAGACCCAGTACTTC
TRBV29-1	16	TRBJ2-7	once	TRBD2	CSVGTSGSKSSYEQYF	TGCAGCGTTGGGACTAGCGGGAGCAAATCATCCTACGAGCAGTACTTC
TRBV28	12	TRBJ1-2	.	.	CASSLKGYGYTF	TGTGCCAGCAGTTTAAAGGGTTATGGCTACACCTTC
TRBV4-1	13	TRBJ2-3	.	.	CASSQALADTQYF	TGCGCCAGCAGCCAAGCATTGGCAGATACGCAGTATTTT
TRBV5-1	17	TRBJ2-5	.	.	CASSLTVLSSLVKTQYF	TGCGCCAGCAGCCTGACGGTCTTGTCTAGCCTTGTTAAGACCCAGTACTTC